What follows describes a single T cell receptor beta chain. The data belong to a study of T-cell reconstitution after alpha-beta-depleted transplantation in children. The TCRbeta library incorporated unique molecular identifiers. One entry per CDR3 protein results from TCRdb running MiXCR on the PCR reads. The sample has hundreds of thousands of distinct CDR3 sequences, 16% seen once. This TCR was sampled from a human donor who donated a stem cell graft to a child with acute myeloid leukemia. Sequencing was performed on PBMCs from the stem cell graft donor, taken from the stem cell graft.

The CDR3 is CASSWGLRAEAFF. CDR3 DNA: TGTGCCAGCAGTTGGGGATTGCGCGCTGAAGCTTTCTTT. This chain links TRBV12-3 or TRBV12-4 with TRBJ1-1; D is uncertain. The ends were cut back, 4 bases at V and 6 bases at J, with 12 bases in the middle. There are 13 residues in the CDR3.